The TCR beta chain under discussion was sequenced for a study of graft-versus-host responses after intestinal transplantation. As for the study in general: Tacrolimus and steroids were given for 3 to 4 years to all recipients after anti-thymocyte globulin induction. Notes on the study in general: In patients with graft-donor T cell macrochimerism, allograft graft-versus-host to host-versus-graft clonal ratios were high. Early post-transplant HvG declines showed an association with peak circulating GvH clone levels.

About this clone itself: As yet, its antigen is unknown.

V lost 5 bases and J 6 bases, leaving 19 bases between the germline ends. CDR3 length equals 16 residues. Germline lookup yields CDR1 SEHNR and CDR2 FQNEAQ (reference sequence). Profiling relied on immunoSEQ multiplex PCR, and the TCRdb table lists in-frame clones only, not all of them. Here the sample spans 75,000 to 100,000 clones, approximately 92% being singletons. This TCR was recovered from a human donor who received an intestinal transplant. The chain recombines TRBV7-9 with TRBJ1-4, with D unresolved. The input for sequencing was unstimulated CD8+ T cells sorted from spleen or lymph node cells, taken before intestinal transplant. The CDR3 nucleotides are TGTGCCAGCAGCCAAAGCGCTACCTCCTTTTATGAAAAACTGTTTTTT. Encoded protein: CASSQSATSFYEKLFF.